Listed here are 11 T cell receptor beta chains from one sample, sequenced in a study of blood T cell repertoires in COVID-19. Repertoires were generated with immunoSEQ multiplex PCR, while TCRdb's copy carries only in-frame clones and drops some. In the table there are just under 350,000 clones, approximately 89% of which are singletons. The source material was peripheral blood. These receptors originate from a woman aged 18-29 years who had recovered from COVID-19.

The chain employs TRBV29-1 and TRBJ2-3; D gene ambiguous. Per germline, CDR1 SQVTM and CDR2 ANQGSEA. The CDR3 is 12 residues long. CDR3 sequence reads: CAVRTATDTQYF. The DNA for the CDR3 is TGCGCAGTACGAACCGCCACAGATACGCAGTATTTT.

This clone occurred a few times. This chain links TRBV2 with TRBJ2-1, with D uncertain. CDR3 length: 15 residues. The germline CDR1 and CDR2 sequences are SNHLY and FYNNEI. Trimming took off 4 bases at V and 0 bases at J, with 10 bases between the two ends. In nucleotides, the CDR3 is TGTGCCAGCAGTGTCGTCGCGAGCTCCTACAATGAGCAGTTCTTC. It is translated as CASSVVASSYNEQFF.

The chain couples TRBV30 to TRBJ2-5, with 8 bases aligning to TRBD2. The CDR3 loop spans 11 amino acids. With V trimmed by 8 bases and J by 4 bases, 3 bases remained unmatched. Germline V gene sequence: CDR1 GTSNPN, CDR2 SVGIG (reference sequence). CDR3 coding DNA: TGTGCCGCGGGGGGCAGAGAGACCCAGTACTTC. Translating gives CAAGGRETQYF.

V gene TRBV20-1 combines with J gene TRBJ1-2; D not certain. This CDR3 comprises 9 residues. Trimming left V 2 bases short and J 7 bases short, with 2 bases between. Germline V gene data show CDR1 as DFQATT and CDR2 as SNEGSKA (reference sequence). DNA for the CDR3: TGCAGTGCTAGACTTGGCTACACCTTC. Residues: CSARLGYTF.

The chain couples TRBV23-1 to TRBJ2-3, with TRBD1 matching 8 bases. TRBV23-1 has ORF status, its function being uncertain. This CDR3 region has 16 residues. Trimming at V came to 8 bases and at J to 2 bases, leaving 12 bases not matched to a gene. CDR3: CASRRWADRDTDTQYF. The CDR3 DNA sequence: TGCGCCAGCCGACGGTGGGCGGACAGGGACACAGATACGCAGTATTTT.

The chain recombines TRBV7-2 with TRBJ2-1; 9 positions agree with TRBD2. CDR3 length: 16 amino acids. J lost 5 bases, V lost 5 bases, and 10 bases had no gene match. Germline CDR1 SGHTA, CDR2 FQGNSA. CDR3 coding DNA: TGTGCCAGCAGCACGGGACTAGCCAGGACTAACAATGAGCAGTTCTTC. This sequence encodes CASSTGLARTNNEQFF.

The V gene is TRBV19, the J gene TRBJ2-4, with 8 bases lining up with TRBD1. This CDR3 comprises 13 residues. Per the germline V gene, CDR1 is LNHDA and CDR2 is SQIVND (reference sequence). The trim removed 9 bases at V and 8 bases at J, leaving 9 bases unmatched. The chain's CDR3 is CASAPGQGYIQYF. In DNA, the CDR3 is TGTGCCAGCGCCCCCGGACAGGGTTACATTCAGTACTTC.

The rearrangement joins TRBV7-9 to TRBJ2-1; 8 bases line up with TRBD1. The CDR3 is made up of 15 amino acids. With 4 bases clipped from V and 8 bases from J, the junction kept 10 bases outside the gene matches. Germline V gene lookup returns CDR1 SEHNR and CDR2 FQNEAQ (reference sequence). The CDR3 DNA sequence: TGTGCCAGCAGCTCGACCCTGGACAGGGTCGATGAGCAGTTCTTC. It specifies CASSSTLDRVDEQFF.

This clone was counted once. The chain recombines TRBV30 with TRBJ1-1, with D perhaps matching TRBD1 (5 bases). The V end lost 5 bases, the J end lost 6 bases, and 22 bases lay between the germline ends. Germline CDR1 reads GTSNPN; CDR2 reads SVGIG (reference sequence). The CDR3 extends over 15 amino acids. The CDR3 bases are TGTGCCTGGCATGTACGTAGGCAGGGTGGAGCTGAAGCTTTCTTT. It codes for CAWHVRRQGGAEAFF.

The chain couples TRBV5-1 to TRBJ2-3, with D hard to call. CDR1 is SGHRS and CDR2 is YFSETQ in the germline V gene. V lost 1 base and J 0 bases, leaving 9 bases between the germline ends. The CDR3 totals 15 residues. CDR3 sequence: CASSLPQQSTDTQYF. The CDR3 nucleotides read TGCGCCAGCAGCTTGCCCCAACAGAGCACAGATACGCAGTATTTT.

The V and J genes are TRBV11-2 and TRBJ1-2; unclear D gene. V was clipped by 5 bases and J by 5 bases, with 9 bases between them. Looked up from germline, CDR1 is SGHAT and CDR2 is FQNNGV. This CDR3 comprises 12 residues. The CDR3 DNA follows: TGTGCCAGCAGCAAAGGAGTGTATGGCTACACCTTC. The encoded protein is CASSKGVYGYTF.